The 27 T cell receptor beta chains presented below share a single source sample, sequenced in a study of CD8 T cells in ankylosing spondylitis. TCRdb reprocessed the 5' RACE reads with MiXCR, giving one entry per CDR3 protein. The table shows 17,000 or so distinct CDR3 sequences, with around 8% occurring only once. What was sequenced was blood. The origin of the receptors is a male donor with ankylosing spondylitis or in good health (not recorded which).

This clonotype was counted ten times or more. The CDR3, as DNA: TGTGCCAGCAGCCTCTGGTGGCGGGAGACCCAGTACTTC. Protein: CASSLWWRETQYF. J is TRBJ2-5 and V is TRBV7-2; D is undetermined. The CDR3 sequence is 13 residues long. V shed 5 bases and J shed 5 bases, with 12 bases lying between them. In germline, CDR1 is SGHTA, CDR2 FQGNSA.

This clonotype has ten or more counts. The chain has TRBV5-1 and TRBJ2-3; 7 bases map to TRBD2. The CDR3 sequence is 16 residues long. The V gene end was trimmed by 0 bases and the J gene end by 2 bases; junction bases not matched to a gene: 6. Germline CDR1 reads SGHRS; CDR2 reads YFSETQ. The CDR3 loop is CASSLGLADLTDTQYF. CDR3 bases: TGCGCCAGCAGCTTGGGTCTAGCGGATCTCACAGATACGCAGTATTTT.

The V and J genes are TRBV28 and TRBJ1-6, with a tentative D call TRBD1 (5 bases). This CDR3 contains 15 residues. The V end was cut by 1 base, the J end by 7 bases, with 11 bases between. CDR1 and CDR2 (germline): MDHEN, SYDVKM. CDR3 sequence (DNA): TGTGCCAGCAGTTTATTTTCAGGGATCAATTCACCCCTCCACTTT. Encoded protein: CASSLFSGINSPLHF.

In this sample, this clonotype turned up a few times. The rearrangement joins TRBV4-2 to TRBJ2-3, with 9 positions matching TRBD2. The germline CDR1 and CDR2 sequences are LGHNA and YNFKEQ. V dropped 4 bases and J dropped 3; count of bases not matched to a gene: 5. The CDR3 has 15 residues. Here the CDR3 DNA reads TGTGCCAGCAGCCGGAATAGCGGGGGAACAGATACGCAGTATTTT. Residues: CASSRNSGGTDTQYF.

The chain has TRBV24-1 and TRBJ2-2, with 9 bases identical to TRBD1. Germline CDR1 and CDR2: KGHDR and SFDVKD. This CDR3 has 13 amino acids. Losses at the gene ends were 7 bases for V and 7 bases for J; bases not matched to a gene: 3. Written as DNA, the CDR3 is TGTGCCACCAGAGGGACAGGGATCGGGGAGCTGTTTTTT. Amino acid sequence: CATRGTGIGELFF.

This chain links TRBV20-1 with TRBJ2-1; D is undetermined. In germline, CDR1 is DFQATT, CDR2 SNEGSKA (reference sequence). V lost 2 bases to trimming and J lost 3 bases, with 8 bases between them. The CDR3 loop spans 13 amino acids. CDR3 nucleotides: TGCAGTGCTAGACTGGGGATCTACAATGAGCAGTTCTTC. Its protein is CSARLGIYNEQFF.

The chain links TRBV7-6 to TRBJ2-1; D gene uncertain. The V end lost 0 bases, the J end lost 5 bases, and 5 bases lay between the germline ends. The length of the CDR3 is 13 residues. Per germline, CDR1 SGHVS and CDR2 FNYEAQ. CDR3 nucleotides: TGTGCCAGCAGCTTAGCCCCCAACAATGAGCAGTTCTTC. This codes for CASSLAPNNEQFF.

This rearrangement joins TRBV20-1 to TRBJ2-3, with 8 bases fitting TRBD1. The CDR3 is 14 amino acids. Germline V lookup: CDR1 DFQATT, CDR2 SNEGSKA (reference sequence). The trim removed 6 bases at V and 2 bases at J, leaving 7 bases unmatched. The DNA for the CDR3 is TGCAGTGCCGCGGGACAGGAGTTCACAGATACGCAGTATTTT. This codes for CSAAGQEFTDTQYF.

This chain uses TRBV27 with TRBJ1-1, with no clear D. The CDR3 loop spans 15 amino acids. CDR1 and CDR2 (germline): MNHEY, SMNVEV (reference sequence). V dropped 5 bases and J dropped 4 bases, with 17 bases sitting between them. CDR3: CASSPTRLAFTEAFF. Here the CDR3 DNA reads TGTGCCAGCAGTCCCACACGTCTGGCGTTCACTGAAGCTTTCTTT.

The rearrangement links TRBV12-3 or TRBV12-4 to TRBJ2-1; D is perhaps TRBD1 or TRBD2 (5 bases each). The CDR3 loop spans 14 amino acids. With 5 bases removed from V and 9 bases from J, the gap between germline ends came to 17 bases. CDR3 bases: TGTGCCAGCAGTCCCGGGACCTTGCCCGGTGAGCAGTTCTTC. Amino acid sequence: CASSPGTLPGEQFF.

This clonotype was seen at least ten times. The chain uses TRBV20-1 and TRBJ1-1, with D perhaps TRBD1 (5 bases). There are 12 residues in the CDR3. CDR1 and CDR2 from the germline V gene are DFQATT and SNEGSKA (reference sequence). Trimming left V 0 bases short and J 5 bases short, with 7 bases between. The CDR3 protein is CSARDKGTEAFF. Here the CDR3 DNA reads TGCAGTGCTAGAGATAAGGGGACTGAAGCTTTCTTT.

At least ten counts were recorded for this clonotype. The chain couples TRBV20-1 to TRBJ2-2; no firm D call. The CDR3 covers 13 residues. Trimming pared 5 bases from V and 6 bases from J, leaving 13 bases between. CDR1 is DFQATT and CDR2 is SNEGSKA in the germline V gene (reference sequence). For the CDR3, the DNA is TGCAGTGCTGGAATAACAGAAGCCGGGGAGCTGTTTTTT. Protein product: CSAGITEAGELFF.

The genes are TRBV10-3 and TRBJ2-2; D is undetermined. The CDR3 spans 13 residues. Per germline, CDR1 ENHRY and CDR2 SYGVKD. V was trimmed by 4 bases and J by 0 bases, leaving 3 bases between them. The CDR3 coding sequence is TGTGCCATCAGTGGACCGAACACCGGGGAGCTGTTTTTT. Translating gives CAISGPNTGELFF.

This clonotype came up many times. The chain couples TRBV21-1 to TRBJ2-7; the table's D gene call, TRBD1, was not cross checked with the DNA. TRBV21-1 is a pseudogene. The length of the CDR3 is 15 residues. The CDR3 sequence is CASRAGGRPTYEQYF. In nucleotides, the CDR3 is TGTGCCAGCAGGGCAGGGGGGCGGCCTACCTACGAGCAGTACTTC.

This clonotype was seen at least ten times. This chain links TRBV4-1 with TRBJ2-1; the match to TRBD2 covers 9 bases. The CDR3 is made up of 16 amino acids. CDR1 and CDR2 (germline): MGHRA, YSYEKL. V shed 4 bases, J shed 10 bases, and the junction held 14 bases outside the gene matches. DNA of the CDR3: TGCGCCAGCAGCCTCTGGGCGACTAGCGGTCCGGGAGAGCAGTTCTTC. As protein: CASSLWATSGPGEQFF.

The table lists this clonotype with a few counts. The chain links TRBV29-1 to TRBJ2-2; D is possibly TRBD1 (6 bases). This CDR3 has 13 amino acids. Germline V gives CDR1 SQVTM, CDR2 ANQGSEA. V dropped 6 bases and J dropped 1 base, with 9 bases sitting between them. Here the CDR3 DNA reads TGCAGCGTAGGCAGGGGGAACACCGGGGAGCTGTTTTTT. The encoded protein is CSVGRGNTGELFF.

In its sample, this clonotype was seen many times. The chain is built from TRBV10-3 and TRBJ2-7; D is unresolved. The CDR3 consists of 11 residues. The V and J ends lost 4 bases and 5 bases respectively, with 6 bases between them. Germline V gene lookup returns CDR1 ENHRY and CDR2 SYGVKD. CDR3 protein: CAISALDEQYF. CDR3 coding DNA: TGTGCCATCAGTGCCCTTGACGAGCAGTACTTC.

This sequence joins TRBV7-8 and TRBJ2-5, with D perhaps being TRBD1 or TRBD2 (6 bases each). This CDR3 spans 14 amino acids. The V end lost 5 bases, the J end lost 0 bases, and 10 bases lay between the germline ends. Germline loops: CDR1 SGHVS, CDR2 FQNEAQ. CDR3: CASSPGDYQETQYF. The CDR3 region has the DNA TGTGCCAGCAGCCCAGGGGACTACCAAGAGACCCAGTACTTC.

Only a few counts were recorded for this clonotype. The V and J genes are TRBV6-5 and TRBJ2-3, with D perhaps matching TRBD2 (6 bases). V was trimmed by 6 bases and J by 2 bases, leaving 9 bases between them. The CDR3 runs 13 residues. CDR1 is MNHEY, CDR2 SVGAGI, per germline. The CDR3 nucleotides are TGTGCCAGCAGCTGGGGGGACACAGATACGCAGTATTTT. As protein: CASSWGDTDTQYF.

This clonotype showed up many times. The chain combines TRBV7-2 with TRBJ2-5; 10 bases match TRBD1. Germline CDR1 reads SGHTA; CDR2 reads FQGNSA. V was pared by 2 bases and J by 7 bases, with 4 bases of the junction left unmatched. The length of the CDR3 is 14 residues. The DNA of the CDR3 is TGTGCCAGCAGCTTATCAGGACAGGGGGGGACCCAGTACTTC. The encoded protein is CASSLSGQGGTQYF.

This clonotype has at least ten counts. The V and J genes are TRBV7-9 and TRBJ2-3; no definite D call. V dropped 5 bases and J dropped 4 bases, with 16 bases sitting between them. CDR1 and CDR2 (germline): SEHNR, FQNEAQ (reference sequence). This CDR3 contains 15 residues. The CDR3 DNA follows: TGTGCCAGCAGCCTAACGGGCAATTGGGCAGATACGCAGTATTTT. This sequence encodes CASSLTGNWADTQYF. The full variable domain, with the rest looked up from reference TRBV7-9 and TRBJ2-3, is DTGVSQNPRHKITKRGQNVTFRCDPISEHNRLYWYRQTLGQGPEFLTYFQNEAQLEKSRLLSDRFSAERPKGSFSTLEIQRTEQGDSAMYLCASSLTGNWADTQYFGPGTRLTVL.

The sample holds many counts of this clonotype. The chain is built from TRBV7-2 and TRBJ2-3; TRBD2 aligns across 9 bases. V lost 6 bases and J lost 2; bases outside the gene matches: 6. Germline loops: CDR1 SGHTA, CDR2 FQGNSA. CDR3 length equals 15 residues. CDR3 sequence reads: CASRDGTSSTDTQYF. The DNA for the CDR3 is TGTGCCAGCAGGGACGGGACTAGCTCCACAGATACGCAGTATTTT. The whole variable domain, filled in from reference TRBV7-2 and TRBJ2-3, reads GAGVSQSPSNKVTEKGKDVELRCDPISGHTALYWYRQSLGQGLEFLIYFQGNSAPDKSGLPSDRFSAERTGGSVSTLTIQRTQQEDSAVYLCASRDGTSSTDTQYFGPGTRLTVL.

This clonotype turned up a few times. The V gene is TRBV7-2, the J gene TRBJ2-1; D gene unclear. The V and J ends lost 2 bases and 9 bases respectively, with 5 bases between them. In germline, CDR1 is SGHTA, CDR2 FQGNSA. The CDR3 has 11 residues. CDR3 sequence reads: CASSLYREQFF. The DNA for the CDR3 is TGTGCCAGCAGCTTATACCGTGAGCAGTTCTTC. The variable domain in full, completed from reference TRBV7-2 and TRBJ2-1, reads GAGVSQSPSNKVTEKGKDVELRCDPISGHTALYWYRQSLGQGLEFLIYFQGNSAPDKSGLPSDRFSAERTGGSVSTLTIQRTQQEDSAVYLCASSLYREQFFGPGTRLTVL.

This clonotype has ten or more counts. The chain employs TRBV10-3 and TRBJ1-1; a weak D match, TRBD1 (5 bases). Germline-derived CDR1 and CDR2 are ENHRY and SYGVKD. The CDR3 contains 11 residues. V was shortened by 2 bases and J by 7 bases, with 5 bases between the two germline ends. CDR3: CAISEGGEAFF. DNA of the CDR3: TGTGCCATCAGTGAGGGGGGTGAAGCTTTCTTT.

The chain couples TRBV19 to TRBJ2-2; D gene ambiguous. This CDR3 is built from 13 residues. The germline V gene has CDR1 LNHDA and CDR2 SQIVND (reference sequence). Deletions cut 3 bases from V and 7 bases from J, with 9 bases between. CDR3 DNA sequence: TGTGCCAGTAGTATTGCAGGAATCGGGGAGCTGTTTTTT. It specifies CASSIAGIGELFF. The full variable domain, with the rest looked up from reference TRBV19 and TRBJ2-2, is DGGITQSPKYLFRKEGQNVTLSCEQNLNHDAMYWYRQDPGQGLRLIYYSQIVNDFQKGDIAEGYSVSREKKESFPLTVTSAQKNPTAFYLCASSIAGIGELFFGEGSRLTVL.

This clonotype was counted many times. V is TRBV6-5 and J is TRBJ2-5; 7 nucleotides match TRBD2. After removal of 6 bases from V and 5 bases from J, the junction contained 9 bases not matched to a gene. Germline V gene sequence: CDR1 MNHEY, CDR2 SVGAGI. CDR3 length equals 14 residues. The CDR3 sequence: CASRSGANWETQYF. CDR3 sequence (DNA): TGTGCCAGCAGGAGCGGGGCCAATTGGGAGACCCAGTACTTC.

This clonotype came up many times. This sequence joins TRBV6-6 and TRBJ2-2, with D unclear. CDR1 MNHNY and CDR2 SVGAGI come from the germline V gene (reference sequence). Trimming removed 6 bases at V and 6 bases at J, with 5 bases between. CDR3 length: 11 residues. The CDR3 DNA reads TGTGCCAGCAGGACCCCCGGGGAGCTGTTTTTT. It yields the protein CASRTPGELFF.